This TCR beta chain appears in the sequencing data of a study of a mutant IDH1 vaccine in newly diagnosed glioma. Study-level background: The earlier regimen, radiotherapy, temozolomide, or both, was most often both. Study-level points and caveats: Apparently, pseudoprogression bore no relation to changes among the top peripheral T cell clonotypes.

As for time point: week 47, end of study. The study gave 300 ug of mutant IDH1 20-mer peptide per vaccine dose, with topical imiquimod. The CDR3 contains 14 residues. The junction had 2 bases not matched to a gene; V was cut back by 3 bases and J by 0 bases. Germline V gene data show CDR1 as MNHEY and CDR2 as SMNVEV (reference sequence). The assay was immunoSEQ multiplex PCR, and TCRdb's table has in-frame clones only and misses some. The data show about 94,000 clones, over 85% seen once. Comments on this clone: Its antigen is unknown.

The rearrangement links TRBV27 to TRBJ2-7; the match to TRBD1 covers 7 bases. This receptor was identified in a woman aged 50 to 60 with glioma. Here the sequenced sample was PBMCs, taken from a glioma patient whose treatment included an IDH1 peptide vaccine. The CDR3: CASSFRDSSYEQYF. DNA for the CDR3: TGTGCCAGCAGTTTTCGGGACAGCTCCTACGAGCAGTACTTC.